This T cell receptor beta chain was profiled in a study of cytomegalovirus exposure and HLA in healthy donors. There are 14 residues in the CDR3. From germline, CDR1 is MNHEY and CDR2 SVGAGI. Trimming left V 2 bases short and J 0 bases short, with 8 bases between. General observations from the study: Most TCR sequences showed up rarely, but some public TCRs showed up in many donors. Both high specificity and high sensitivity reportedly marked the classifier's diagnosis of cytomegalovirus status.

As for this clone: The target antigen is unknown.

The PCR employed 60 Vbeta primers together with 13 Jbeta primers. The assay was immunoSEQ multiplex PCR, and TCRdb's table has in-frame clones only and misses some. Found here are some 170,000 clones, approximately 9.5% of them singletons; the top ten hold 1% to 1.5%. The chain uses TRBV6-5 and TRBJ2-7; the D gene is possibly TRBD1 (5 bases). Sequenced input: PBMCs. The clonotype comes from a young woman in good health and CMV-seropositive. The DNA for the CDR3 is TGTGCCAGCAGTTACGGGCAGGGCTCCTACGAGCAGTACTTC. It codes for CASSYGQGSYEQYF.